This T cell receptor (beta chain) was recovered during a study of T cell repertoires in cytomegalovirus infection. Background on the study: CMV infection together with matching HLA type was indicated by public TCR beta signatures. Study results and caveats: People with CMV and the relevant HLA were identified by cumulative public TCR beta family frequency. Clonotype analysis showed dominance of the ex vivo response by HLA-C-restricted CMV-specific TCR beta clonotypes.

Trimming cost V 0 bases and J 11 bases, with 13 bases left between them. The CDR3 contains 13 residues. Germline CDR1 LNHNV, CDR2 YYDKDF (reference sequence). With respect to this clonotype: Its antigen is undetermined.

TCRdb re-called the reads with MiXCR, one entry per CDR3 protein. Among 200,000 to 300,000 distinct CDR3 sequences listed, around 13% were seen once. The clonotype comes from a human donor in good health (CMV status not recorded). Some clones in this sample may be carry-over from other donors' samples. Sequencing was done on a sample of PBMCs. The gene calls are TRBV15 and TRBJ1-1, with a possible D match to TRBD1 (5 bases). CDR3 sequence: CATSRDLEGEAFF. CDR3 DNA: TGTGCCACCAGCAGAGATCTTGAAGGGGAGGCTTTCTTT.